A selection of T cell receptor beta chains follows, all from one sample in a study of radiation and T cells in renal cell carcinoma. Some clones are missing from TCRdb's copy, which holds only in-frame ones; the method was immunoSEQ multiplex PCR. The sample carries around 130,000 clones, 88% recorded once. Sequenced here: blood, sampled from a patient whose treatment included radiotherapy and nephrectomy. The receptors derive from a woman in her 70s with renal cell carcinoma. Each CDR3 is given with its conserved first and last residue. The D gene is left open where the match is weak. Size tells how often a clone was seen (once, few, many) or the class of an expanded clone, and some rows leave it out.

.	.	TRBV7-3	TRBJ1-5	CASSEGGPNQPQHF	TGTGCCAGCAGCGAGGGGGGCCCCAATCAGCCCCAGCATTTT
.	.	TRBV28	TRBJ1-1	CASSLSSGQAFF	TGTGCCAGCTCACTGTCGTCGGGTCAAGCTTTCTTT
TRBD1	few	TRBV9	TRBJ1-1	CASSPPDRLAEAFF	TGTGCCAGCAGCCCTCCGGACAGGTTGGCTGAAGCTTTCTTT
.	.	TRBV29-1	TRBJ2-3	CSVAGGARDTQYF	TGCAGCGTGGCCGGAGGGGCGAGAGATACGCAGTATTTT
.	.	TRBV6-5	TRBJ2-6	CASRGSGANVLTF	TGTGCCAGCAGGGGGTCTGGGGCCAACGTCCTGACTTTC
.	.	TRBV19	TRBJ2-7	CASSRTASYEQYF	TGTGCCAGTAGTAGGACAGCCTCCTACGAGCAGTACTTC
TRBD1	.	TRBV7-9	TRBJ2-1	CASSEDRVPYNEQFF	TGTGCCAGCAGCGAAGACAGGGTCCCCTACAATGAGCAGTTCTTC
.	.	TRBV13	TRBJ2-2	CASSLLVFGAGNTGELFF	TGTGCCAGCAGCTTATTAGTGTTCGGGGCAGGGAACACCGGGGAGCTGTTTTTT
.	.	TRBV7-8	TRBJ1-1	CASSSTDSNTEAFF	TGTGCCAGCAGCTCGACCGATTCGAACACTGAAGCTTTCTTT
TRBD1	.	TRBV19	TRBJ1-5	CASSIQGAGQPQHF	TGTGCCAGTAGTATACAGGGGGCAGGTCAGCCCCAGCATTTT
.	.	TRBV27	TRBJ1-5	CASRLRRSRAGRNQPQHF	TGTGCCAGCAGGTTAAGGCGATCTCGGGCCGGGAGGAATCAGCCCCAGCATTTT
.	.	TRBV9	TRBJ2-3	CASSVGPSVTDTQYF	TGTGCCAGCAGCGTGGGCCCTAGCGTCACAGATACGCAGTATTTT
.	.	TRBV19	TRBJ2-2	CASSKGNTGELFF	TGTGCCAGTAGTAAGGGGAACACCGGGGAGCTGTTTTTT
.	.	TRBV30	TRBJ1-1	CAWVGLMNTEAFF	TGTGCCTGGGTGGGCCTTATGAACACTGAAGCTTTCTTT
.	few	TRBV18	TRBJ1-4	CASSPNRATNEKLFF	TGTGCCAGCTCACCGAACAGGGCCACTAATGAAAAACTGTTTTTT
.	.	TRBV21-1	TRBJ1-1	CASSKRFLFPKGYVPNTEAFF	TGTGCCAGCAGCAAGAGATTTCTGTTCCCCAAAGGGTATGTCCCGAACACTGAAGCTTTCTTT
TRBD1	few	TRBV7-3	TRBJ1-1	CASSVDRGDTEAFF	TGTGCCAGCAGCGTCGACAGGGGAGACACTGAAGCTTTCTTT
.	.	TRBV5-1	TRBJ2-5	CASSLRLLKGTQYF	TGCGCCAGCAGCTTGCGGCTCCTCAAGGGGACCCAGTACTTC
TRBD2	.	TRBV7-3	TRBJ2-5	CASSPNPIASRIAGIQETQYF	TGTGCCAGCAGCCCAAACCCTATAGCAAGTAGGATAGCGGGGATCCAAGAGACCCAGTACTTC
.	.	TRBV10-3	TRBJ1-1	CAISESTRGGGTEAFF	TGTGCCATCAGTGAGTCGACGAGGGGCGGAGGCACTGAAGCTTTCTTT
TRBD2	.	TRBV6-5	TRBJ2-5	CASRGSGGALETQYF	TGTGCCAGCAGAGGGAGCGGGGGGGCGTTAGAGACCCAGTACTTC
TRBD2	.	TRBV5-1	TRBJ2-7	CASSPRTSGGYEQYF	TGCGCCAGCAGCCCTAGGACTAGCGGGGGCTACGAGCAGTACTTC
TRBD1	.	TRBV19	TRBJ1-6	CASSKGTVNSPLHF	TGTGCCAGTAGTAAGGGGACAGTCAATTCACCCCTCCACTTT
.	once	TRBV11-2	TRBJ2-5	CASSLGIGETQYF	TGTGCCAGCAGCTTGGGAATAGGGGAGACCCAGTACTTC
TRBD2	.	TRBV7-2	TRBJ2-5	CASSPRGDQETQYF	TGTGCCAGCAGCCCACGGGGGGACCAAGAGACCCAGTACTTC
TRBD2	once	TRBV27	TRBJ2-2	CASSLTSAAGELFF	TGTGCCAGCAGTTTGACTAGCGCGGCCGGGGAGCTGTTTTTT
.	.	TRBV28	TRBJ1-5	CASSLWLGQPQHF	TGTGCCAGCAGTTTATGGCTGGGGCAGCCCCAGCATTTT
.	.	TRBV7-2	TRBJ1-5	CASSLSVEGRQPQHF	TGTGCCAGCAGCTTATCCGTGGAGGGGAGACAGCCCCAGCATTTT
TRBD1	.	TRBV28	TRBJ1-2	CASLRGQGDYGYTF	TGTGCCAGCCTCCGCGGACAGGGGGACTATGGCTACACCTTC